One and the same sample provided the 17 T cell receptor beta chains below, sequenced in a study of T cell repertoires in cytomegalovirus infection. TCRdb reanalysed the reads using MiXCR and keeps one entry per CDR3 protein. Of about 440,000 distinct CDR3 sequences in the sample, approximately 33% were seen once. Material for sequencing was PBMCs. Receptor source: a human donor in good health (CMV status not recorded). Some clones in this sample may be carry-over from other donors' samples.

This clonotype came up a few times. This CDR3 is CASSLEGMNTGELFF. The CDR3 DNA reads TGTGCCAGCAGCTTAGAGGGAATGAACACCGGGGAGCTGTTTTTT. V usage is TRBV11-1 and J usage is TRBJ2-2; D gene ambiguous. The V gene's germline CDR1 is SGHAT and CDR2 FQDESV (reference sequence). V was trimmed by 1 base and J by 1 base, leaving 7 bases between them. CDR3 length: 15 residues.

The table lists this clonotype with a few counts. The V call is TRBV12-3 or TRBV12-4, the J call TRBJ2-5; TRBD1 aligns across 7 bases. Trimming took 6 bases from V and 4 from J; bases not matched to a gene: 8. The CDR3 consists of 14 residues. CDR3 DNA: TGTGCCAGCAGCACAAACACAGGGGTAGAGACCCAGTACTTC. Its protein product is CASSTNTGVETQYF.

This clonotype was seen ten or more times. The rearrangement joins TRBV27 to TRBJ2-7; D unclear. Germline assignment: CDR1 MNHEY and CDR2 SMNVEV (reference sequence). Trimming shortened V by 0 bases and J by 3 bases, and 6 bases separated the two germline ends. This CDR3 region has 13 residues. The CDR3: CASSLSGRYEQYF. The CDR3 bases are TGTGCCAGCAGTTTATCCGGCCGCTACGAGCAGTACTTC.

The genes are TRBV10-3 and TRBJ2-4; 7 bases are a match to TRBD1. The trim removed 6 bases at V and 7 bases at J, leaving 6 bases unmatched. The CDR3 sequence is 13 residues long. Germline V lookup: CDR1 ENHRY, CDR2 SYGVKD. CDR3 nucleotide sequence: TGTGCCATCAGCCGGGACAGAGGTAACATTCAGTACTTC. Translation gives CAISRDRGNIQYF.

V is TRBV4-3 and J is TRBJ2-3; tentative D call: TRBD2 (6 bases). Germline CDR1 LGHNA, CDR2 YSLEER. Between the trimmed V and J ends, which lost 0 bases and 2 bases, there was a span of 15 bases. CDR3 length: 17 amino acids. This CDR3 is CASSQEPVGGLTDTQYF. The CDR3 coding sequence is TGCGCCAGCAGCCAAGAGCCCGTTGGGGGACTCACAGATACGCAGTATTTT.

V usage is TRBV20-1 and J usage is TRBJ1-5; TRBD1 is a possible D gene (5 bases). The V and J ends lost 0 bases and 10 bases respectively, with 13 bases between them. CDR3 length: 13 residues. Germline V gene lookup returns CDR1 DFQATT and CDR2 SNEGSKA (reference sequence). Written as DNA, the CDR3 is TGCAGTGCTAGAGATCAGGGAGGGGAACCCCAGCATTTT. It is translated as CSARDQGGEPQHF.

Many counts were recorded for this clonotype. This chain joins TRBV10-3 and TRBJ2-1, with TRBD2 identical over 8 bases. V shed 6 bases and J 3 bases; nucleotides not matched to a gene: 7. The CDR3 consists of 15 residues. Germline CDR1 is ENHRY and CDR2 is SYGVKD. CDR3 in amino acids: CAISDGLAIYNEQFF. In DNA form, the CDR3 reads TGTGCCATCAGCGACGGACTAGCCATCTACAATGAGCAGTTCTTC.

The chain employs TRBV6-1 and TRBJ1-2, with TRBD1 matching 11 bases. The germline CDR1 and CDR2 sequences are MNHNS and SASEGT. J lost 8 bases, V lost 2 bases, and 4 bases had no gene match. The CDR3 totals 14 residues. The CDR3 loop is CASSEYGTGGGYTF. CDR3 sequence (DNA): TGTGCCAGCAGTGAATACGGGACAGGGGGAGGCTACACCTTC.

The sample holds a few counts of this clonotype. This chain links TRBV6-2 or TRBV6-3 with TRBJ1-1; 7 bases line up with TRBD1. The germline CDR1 and CDR2 sequences are MNHEY and SVGEGT. Trimming cost V 6 bases and J 1 base; bases outside gene matches: 5. This CDR3 is 14 amino acids long. The CDR3: CASRSGTENTEAFF. The CDR3 coding sequence is TGTGCCAGCAGGTCGGGGACAGAGAACACTGAAGCTTTCTTT.

The table lists this clonotype with a few counts. V is TRBV5-1 and J is TRBJ1-2; D is unresolved. The CDR3 has 15 residues. V lost 5 bases and J lost 0, with 14 bases in between. CDR1 is SGHRS, CDR2 YFSETQ, per germline. Here the CDR3 reads CASSFQSGANYGYTF. CDR3 DNA: TGCGCCAGCAGTTTCCAGAGCGGAGCTAACTATGGCTACACCTTC.

The V call is TRBV7-3, the J call TRBJ2-7; 8 bases fit TRBD1. The CDR3 sequence is 15 residues long. Losses at the gene ends were 2 bases for V and 5 bases for J; bases not matched to a gene: 8. CDR1 and CDR2 (germline): SGHTA, FQGTGA. In DNA form, the CDR3 reads TGTGCCAGCAGCTTAGAGGCAGGGGGCCACCACGAGCAGTACTTC. Translating gives CASSLEAGGHHEQYF.

The V and J genes are TRBV20-1 and TRBJ1-5; D remains unclear. Germline V gives CDR1 DFQATT, CDR2 SNEGSKA (reference sequence). The CDR3 loop spans 16 amino acids. Trimming removed 1 base at V and 4 bases at J, with 17 bases between. The CDR3 here is CSARGGEFGLNQPQHF. DNA for the CDR3: TGCAGTGCTAGAGGTGGGGAATTTGGGCTAAATCAGCCCCAGCATTTT.

This clonotype showed up many times. The chain combines TRBV12-3 or TRBV12-4 with TRBJ2-7; 9 bases line up with TRBD1. This CDR3 is 14 amino acids long. V shed 3 bases, J shed 2 bases, and the junction held 2 bases outside the gene matches. The CDR3 spells CASSFGQGPYEQYF. As DNA, the CDR3 is TGTGCCAGCAGTTTTGGACAGGGGCCCTACGAGCAGTACTTC.

In this sample, this clonotype turned up a few times. The chain employs TRBV4-3 and TRBJ2-1; possible D gene TRBD2, 6 bases. Deletions cut 1 base from V and 0 bases from J, with 13 bases between. CDR3 size: 17 residues. CDR1 is LGHNA and CDR2 is YSLEER in the germline V gene. CDR3 residues: CASSQGQGGPSYNEQFF. The CDR3 DNA sequence: TGCGCCAGCAGCCAAGGGCAAGGAGGGCCCTCCTACAATGAGCAGTTCTTC.

V and J are TRBV2 and TRBJ2-3, with D perhaps matching TRBD2 (6 bases). Trimming stripped 5 bases from V and 0 bases from J, with 12 bases between. Looked up from germline, CDR1 is SNHLY and CDR2 is FYNNEI. The CDR3 contains 15 residues. In nucleotides, the CDR3 is TGTGCCAGCAGTACCGGCGGGACTAGCACAGATACGCAGTATTTT. This gives the protein CASSTGGTSTDTQYF.

This clonotype came up many times. The J gene is TRBJ1-5, the V gene TRBV4-1; tentative D call: TRBD1 (5 bases). V was cut by 2 bases and J by 0 bases, with 11 bases left in between. The CDR3 length is 16 residues. Per germline, CDR1 MGHRA and CDR2 YSYEKL. The DNA of the CDR3 is TGCGCCAGCAGCCAAACCGACAGAAATAGCAATCAGCCCCAGCATTTT. Its protein product is CASSQTDRNSNQPQHF.

This clonotype occurred many times. The chain employs TRBV28 and TRBJ1-5; D may be TRBD1 (6 bases). The V gene lost 3 bases and the J gene lost 6 bases, with 15 bases spanning the gap. CDR1 is MDHEN, CDR2 SYDVKM, per germline. This CDR3 comprises 15 residues. The CDR3 sequence: CASSFLGGVGQPQHF. CDR3 coding DNA: TGTGCCAGCAGTTTTCTGGGGGGCGTGGGTCAGCCCCAGCATTTT. Full variable domain (remainder filled in from reference TRBV28 and TRBJ1-5): DVKVTQSSRYLVKRTGEKVFLECVQDMDHENMFWYRQDPGLGLRLIYFSYDVKMKEKGDIPEGYSVSREKKERFSLILESASTNQTSMYLCASSFLGGVGQPQHFGDGTRLSIL.